This is a list of T cell receptor beta chains from one sample in a study of T cells after yellow fever vaccination. TCRdb independently ran MiXCR on the 5' RACE reads; one entry per CDR3 protein. The profile shows around 400,000 distinct CDR3 sequences, 11% of them singletons. Sequencing used PBMCs, obtained on the day of the first yellow fever vaccination. These TCRs come from a man between 18 and 35 years old who received the YFV17D yellow fever vaccine. The CDR3 runs from the conserved cysteine through the conserved F or W. The order of the fields is clone size, CDR3 length, J gene, D gene, V gene, CDR3 DNA, CDR3 protein. D genes are given only for firm matches. Some rows have no size entry. The others give once, few or many, or a class for an expanded clone.

clone_size: few; cdr3_length: 16; j_call: TRBJ2-1; d_call: -; v_call: TRBV4-1; cdr3_nt: TGCGCCAGCAGCCAAGATCCCGGACAGACCTACAATGAGCAGTTCTTC; cdr3_aa: CASSQDPGQTYNEQFF
clone_size: few; cdr3_length: 15; j_call: TRBJ2-5; d_call: -; v_call: TRBV6-5; cdr3_nt: TGTGCCAGCAGTTACTCGATGGGGTACCAAGAGACCCAGTACTTC; cdr3_aa: CASSYSMGYQETQYF
clone_size: few; cdr3_length: 13; j_call: TRBJ1-2; d_call: -; v_call: TRBV6-6; cdr3_nt: TGTGCCAGCAGTTACTCGAGCTTCCGTGGCTACACCTTC; cdr3_aa: CASSYSSFRGYTF
clone_size: few; cdr3_length: 15; j_call: TRBJ1-2; d_call: TRBD1; v_call: TRBV7-2; cdr3_nt: TGTGCCAGGACTCAATATCAGGGACAGGGGTATGGCTACACCTTC; cdr3_aa: CARTQYQGQGYGYTF
clone_size: -; cdr3_length: 13; j_call: TRBJ1-3; d_call: TRBD1; v_call: TRBV10-2; cdr3_nt: TGCGCCAGCTTGGGACAGTCTGGAAACACCATATATTTT; cdr3_aa: CASLGQSGNTIYF
clone_size: -; cdr3_length: 14; j_call: TRBJ2-7; d_call: -; v_call: TRBV27; cdr3_nt: TGTGCCAGCAGCCTAGGGGGGGTACCCTACGAGCAGTACTTC; cdr3_aa: CASSLGGVPYEQYF
clone_size: -; cdr3_length: 13; j_call: TRBJ1-2; d_call: -; v_call: TRBV12-3/TRBV12-4; cdr3_nt: TGTGCCAGCGATCGACCGTTTAAGTATGGCTACACCTTC; cdr3_aa: CASDRPFKYGYTF
clone_size: many; cdr3_length: 14; j_call: TRBJ2-5; d_call: TRBD2; v_call: TRBV5-1; cdr3_nt: TGCGCCAGCAGCCTGCGGGGGGACCAAGAGACCCAGTACTTC; cdr3_aa: CASSLRGDQETQYF
clone_size: few; cdr3_length: 11; j_call: TRBJ2-5; d_call: -; v_call: TRBV3-1; cdr3_nt: TGTGCCAGCAGCCAATTCTCTGCCCAGTACTTC; cdr3_aa: CASSQFSAQYF
clone_size: few; cdr3_length: 12; j_call: TRBJ2-1; d_call: TRBD2; v_call: TRBV10-2; cdr3_nt: TGCGCCAGCAGCACCCTAGCGGATGAGCAGTTCTTC; cdr3_aa: CASSTLADEQFF
clone_size: -; cdr3_length: 15; j_call: TRBJ2-1; d_call: -; v_call: TRBV6-2/TRBV6-3; cdr3_nt: TGTGCCAGCAGCAGGACCCGAGTGGGGTTTATTGAGCAGTTCTTC; cdr3_aa: CASSRTRVGFIEQFF
clone_size: few; cdr3_length: 14; j_call: TRBJ1-5; d_call: TRBD1; v_call: TRBV5-1; cdr3_nt: TGCGCCAGCAGCTTAGGGGACAGGGGCCAGCCCCAGCATTTT; cdr3_aa: CASSLGDRGQPQHF
clone_size: -; cdr3_length: 16; j_call: TRBJ1-5; d_call: -; v_call: TRBV4-3; cdr3_nt: TGCGCCAGCAGCCAAGATTGGACCAATAGCAATCAGCCCCAGCATTTT; cdr3_aa: CASSQDWTNSNQPQHF
clone_size: -; cdr3_length: 15; j_call: TRBJ2-1; d_call: -; v_call: TRBV6-2/TRBV6-3; cdr3_nt: TGTGCCAGCAGCTCCCTCGGGAGCTCCTACAATGAGCAGTTCTTC; cdr3_aa: CASSSLGSSYNEQFF
clone_size: few; cdr3_length: 14; j_call: TRBJ1-5; d_call: -; v_call: TRBV5-6; cdr3_nt: TGTGCCAGCAGCTTGTGGGGGGGGTATGTCTCCCAGCATTTT; cdr3_aa: CASSLWGGYVSQHF
clone_size: -; cdr3_length: 16; j_call: TRBJ2-3; d_call: TRBD1; v_call: TRBV18; cdr3_nt: TGTGCCAGCTCACTAGGACAGGGGATAATAACAGATACGCAGTATTTT; cdr3_aa: CASSLGQGIITDTQYF
clone_size: few; cdr3_length: 11; j_call: TRBJ2-1; d_call: TRBD2; v_call: TRBV20-1; cdr3_nt: TGCACTGTCGCGGGGGACAATGAGCAGTTCTTC; cdr3_aa: CTVAGDNEQFF
clone_size: many; cdr3_length: 16; j_call: TRBJ2-3; d_call: -; v_call: TRBV5-1; cdr3_nt: TGCGCCAGCAGCTTGGCGGTCTCCACTAGCACAGATACGCAGTATTTT; cdr3_aa: CASSLAVSTSTDTQYF
clone_size: few; cdr3_length: 14; j_call: TRBJ2-7; d_call: -; v_call: TRBV7-9; cdr3_nt: TGTGCCAGCAGCTTAGTTATTGCAGGGCACGAGCAGTACTTC; cdr3_aa: CASSLVIAGHEQYF
clone_size: few; cdr3_length: 18; j_call: TRBJ1-2; d_call: -; v_call: TRBV6-2/TRBV6-3; cdr3_nt: TGTGCCAGCAGTAACCCAAACCCGGGACAAACATCAAACTATGGCTACACCTTC; cdr3_aa: CASSNPNPGQTSNYGYTF
clone_size: few; cdr3_length: 15; j_call: TRBJ1-1; d_call: TRBD1; v_call: TRBV7-2; cdr3_nt: TGTGCCAGCAGCACCCAGACAGGGACGAACACTGAAGCTTTCTTT; cdr3_aa: CASSTQTGTNTEAFF
clone_size: few; cdr3_length: 17; j_call: TRBJ2-7; d_call: TRBD2; v_call: TRBV3-1; cdr3_nt: TGTGCCAGCAGCCAAGGTGGTGCTAGCGGACGCTCGGCCGAGCAGTACTTC; cdr3_aa: CASSQGGASGRSAEQYF
clone_size: -; cdr3_length: 16; j_call: TRBJ2-3; d_call: -; v_call: TRBV6-5; cdr3_nt: TGTGCCAGCAGTTATGGGCCAGGGCAAAGCACAGATACGCAGTATTTT; cdr3_aa: CASSYGPGQSTDTQYF
clone_size: -; cdr3_length: 12; j_call: TRBJ2-3; d_call: -; v_call: TRBV6-2/TRBV6-3; cdr3_nt: TGTGCCAGCGCTTCTAGCACAGATACGCAGTATTTT; cdr3_aa: CASASSTDTQYF